The 12 T cell receptor beta chains below all came from one sample that was sequenced in a study of T cells in Graves' hyperthyroidism and ophthalmopathy. Amplified TCR beta CDR3 regions derived from RNA transcripts. Researchers ran a first-round RT-PCR on the TCR CDR3 using the HTBI primer set. MiXCR, run by TCRdb on the multiplex PCR reads, gives a single entry per CDR3 protein. The sample records a few hundred thousand distinct CDR3 sequences, approximately 15% being singletons. Material for sequencing was blood. Source of these receptors: a woman aged 30 to 39 with Graves' hyperthyroidism that later progressed to Graves' ophthalmopathy.

This clonotype was observed at least ten times. This rearrangement joins TRBV9 to TRBJ2-7; the match to TRBD2 covers 7 bases. Germline-derived CDR1 and CDR2 are SGDLS and YYNGEE. Trimming at V came to 2 bases and at J to 5 bases, leaving 10 bases not matched to a gene. The CDR3 is 15 residues long. The CDR3 loop reads CASSVSGTTLDEQYF. CDR3 coding DNA: TGTGCCAGCAGCGTCTCCGGGACTACCCTAGACGAGCAGTACTTC.

This clonotype was recorded at least ten times. The CDR3 region has the DNA TGTGCCAGCAGGGATCCCACGGCTCTGAACACTGAAGCTTTCTTT. Translation: CASRDPTALNTEAFF. This rearrangement joins TRBV27 to TRBJ1-1; D is uncertain. Germline V gene sequence: CDR1 MNHEY, CDR2 SMNVEV (reference sequence). Trimming removed 6 bases at V and 0 bases at J, with 14 bases between. The CDR3 is made up of 15 amino acids.

This clonotype was picked up a small number of times. The chain employs TRBV19 and TRBJ2-4; weak D call: TRBD2 (6 bases). Germline loops: CDR1 LNHDA, CDR2 SQIVND (reference sequence). V was cut by 1 base and J by 9 bases, with 10 bases left in between. This CDR3 has 13 residues. CDR3 DNA: TGTGCCAGTAGTATAGTCGGAGGGGCCATTCAGTACTTC. As protein: CASSIVGGAIQYF.

The J gene is TRBJ2-2, the V gene TRBV6-2 or TRBV6-3, with 8 bases fitting TRBD1. The CDR3 runs 13 residues. J lost 7 bases, V lost 8 bases, and 6 bases had no gene match. CDR1 and CDR2 (germline): MNHEY, SVGEGT. The chain's CDR3 is CASCRGQIGELFF. The CDR3 region has the DNA TGTGCCAGCTGCAGGGGGCAGATCGGGGAGCTGTTTTTT.

The sample holds many counts of this clonotype. The rearrangement links TRBV20-1 to TRBJ1-1; no clear D. The CDR3 spans 10 residues. The germline gives CDR1 DFQATT, CDR2 SNEGSKA (reference sequence). Trimming took 5 bases from V and 1 from J, leaving 2 bases between them. The CDR3 DNA follows: TGCAGTGCTGGGAACACTGAAGCTTTCTTT. Translation gives CSAGNTEAFF.

This clonotype occurred many times. V is TRBV30 and J is TRBJ2-1; no clear D. The CDR3 covers 12 residues. Germline V gene data show CDR1 as GTSNPN and CDR2 as SVGIG (reference sequence). Trimming shortened V by 0 bases and J by 7 bases, and 7 bases separated the two germline ends. CDR3 nucleotides: TGTGCCTGGAGTGTAACCACGAATGAGCAGTTCTTC. Translating gives CAWSVTTNEQFF.

This clonotype was observed many times. The chain uses TRBV11-3 and TRBJ2-5; no definite D call. The CDR3 contains 14 residues. The V and J ends lost 5 bases and 5 bases respectively, with 15 bases between them. The germline V gene encodes CDR1 SGHNT and CDR2 YENEEA. This CDR3 is CASSTQFSGETQYF. The CDR3 bases are TGTGCCAGCAGCACGCAATTTAGTGGGGAGACCCAGTACTTC.

Concerning this clonotype itself: It may be a read error: a sequence one base away is much more abundant. The chain employs TRBV20-1 and TRBJ1-5; TRBD1 might be the D (6 bases). Between the trimmed V and J ends, which lost 0 bases and 2 bases, there was a span of 11 bases. Per the germline V gene, CDR1 is DFQATT and CDR2 is SNEGSKA (reference sequence). The CDR3 has 15 residues. The CDR3 loop is CSARDGGLGNQPQHF. The CDR3 nucleotides read TGCAGTGCTAGAGATGGGGGGCTAGGCAATCAGCCCCAGCATTTT.

This clonotype showed up many times. This chain joins TRBV10-3 and TRBJ1-4; D uncertain. The CDR3 is made up of 13 amino acids. Germline-derived CDR1 and CDR2 are ENHRY and SYGVKD. With 8 bases removed from V and 0 bases from J, the gap between germline ends came to 7 bases. In DNA form, the CDR3 reads TGTGCCATCCGCCTTGCAACTAATGAAAAACTGTTTTTT. It codes for CAIRLATNEKLFF.

This clonotype was picked up many times. The rearrangement joins TRBV11-2 to TRBJ2-2, with a tentative D call TRBD2 (6 bases). V was shortened by 10 bases and J by 0 bases, with 15 bases between the two germline ends. The CDR3 extends over 15 amino acids. Germline CDR1 and CDR2: SGHAT and FQNNGV. The CDR3 DNA reads TGTGCCACGATTAAAGCGGGCCCGAACACCGGGGAGCTGTTTTTT. It translates to CATIKAGPNTGELFF.

This clonotype was counted only a few times. This chain uses TRBV6-5 with TRBJ1-6; D is uncertain. The CDR3 length is 13 residues. In germline, CDR1 is MNHEY, CDR2 SVGAGI. The germline V and J ends were trimmed by 0 bases and 7 bases, with 4 bases remaining between them. The CDR3 loop is CASSYSPNSPLHF. The CDR3, as DNA: TGTGCCAGCAGTTACTCCCCAAATTCACCCCTCCACTTT.

This clonotype was observed a few times. This sequence joins TRBV29-1 and TRBJ1-1, with D unresolved. The CDR3 totals 13 residues. Germline values: CDR1 SQVTM, CDR2 ANQGSEA. V was clipped by 4 bases and J by 4 bases, with 13 bases between them. CDR3 nucleotides: TGCAGCGTTGGCCCAGTGGACTTCACTGAAGCTTTCTTT. It is translated as CSVGPVDFTEAFF. Looking up the rest from reference TRBV29-1 and TRBJ1-1 gives the full variable domain: SAVISQKPSRDICQRGTSLTIQCQVDSQVTMMFWYRQQPGQSLTLIATANQGSEATYESGFVIDKFPISRPNLTFSTLTVSNMSPEDSSIYLCSVGPVDFTEAFFGQGTRLTVV.